Listed below are T cell receptor beta chains from one sample, sequenced in a study of blood T cell repertoires in COVID-19. The method was immunoSEQ multiplex PCR; TCRdb's version includes in-frame clones alone and lacks a portion of them. The profile covers about 180,000 clones, with roughly 87% appearing a single time and 1% to 1.5% taken by the ten largest. The sequencing input was PBMCs or T cells enriched from blood (not recorded which). The source of these receptors is a human donor with acute COVID-19. The donor label of this sample is uncertain. CDR3s include the opening cysteine and the closing phenylalanine or tryptophan. D genes are given only for firm matches. Clone size is not always given. Where it is, it says once, few, many or a class for expanded clones.

TRBV6-5	TRBJ2-3	TRBD2	15	few	TGTGCCAGCAGGTCATCCCCCGGGAGGGAGGATACGCAGTATTTT	CASRSSPGREDTQYF
TRBV28	TRBJ2-3	NA	12	NA	TGTGCCAGCAGGGGGCTATCCGATACGCAGTATTTT	CASRGLSDTQYF
TRBV2	TRBJ1-5	NA	14	once	TGTGCCAGCAGTGAGAGTCAGGTTAATCAGCCCCAGCATTTT	CASSESQVNQPQHF
TRBV2	TRBJ2-1	NA	12	NA	TGTGCCAGCAGTGGGGGAGCCCATGAGCAGTTCTTC	CASSGGAHEQFF
TRBV30	TRBJ1-4	NA	15	NA	TGTGCCTGGCAACGTGGGGGGTCCCTTAATGAAAAACTGTTTTTT	CAWQRGGSLNEKLFF
TRBV4-2	TRBJ2-7	TRBD2	16	once	TGTGCCAGCAGCCACCCCGGGAAGCGGGGGGGCTACGAGCAGTACTTC	CASSHPGKRGGYEQYF
TRBV7-8	TRBJ2-2	NA	15	NA	TGTGCCAGCAGCCCCGGGACACCGGAGACCGGGGAGCTGTTTTTT	CASSPGTPETGELFF
TRBV6-4	TRBJ2-1	TRBD2	14	few	TGTGCCAGCAGTGAAGCGGGGGGGCCCAATGAGCAGTTCTTC	CASSEAGGPNEQFF
TRBV27	TRBJ1-2	TRBD1	17	few	TGTGCCAGCAGTCCGTTGGGGCAGGGGGCGAGAGGGGATGGCTACACCTTC	CASSPLGQGARGDGYTF
TRBV19	TRBJ2-7	NA	14	NA	TGTGCCAGTAGTAGGCAGGCGAATACCTACGAGCAGTACTTC	CASSRQANTYEQYF
TRBV3-1/TRBV3-2	TRBJ2-1	NA	15	few	TGTGCCAGCAGCCCCAGCGGAACCTCCTACAATGAGCAGTTCTTC	CASSPSGTSYNEQFF
TRBV4-1	TRBJ2-5	NA	15	NA	TGCGCCAGCAGCCAAGGTCACGTAGACCAAGAGACCCAGTACTTC	CASSQGHVDQETQYF
TRBV27	TRBJ1-4	TRBD1	15	NA	TGTGCCAGCAGTCCGACAGGGGACACTAATGAAAAACTGTTTTTT	CASSPTGDTNEKLFF
TRBV9	TRBJ1-1	NA	13	NA	TGTGCCAGCAGCGCAAGACAGAACACTGAAGCTTTCTTT	CASSARQNTEAFF